The present T cell receptor (beta chain) was sequenced within a study of blood T cell repertoires in COVID-19. Study at large: From the United States, Italy and Spain came samples of acute and convalescent COVID-19.

Original processing notes: Amplifying reference gene primers gave estimates of nucleated cell counts. Profiled with immunoSEQ multiplex PCR; TCRdb holds only in-frame clones, not every one. D and trimming were read from the DNA, whereas the V and J calls and clone size are those reported in that table. The sample contains more than 25,000 clones, approximately 85% of which appear only once. The V and J ends lost 3 bases and 5 bases respectively, with 7 bases between them. CDR1 MDHEN and CDR2 SYDVKM come from the germline V gene. The CDR3 totals 13 residues. The sample comprised peripheral blood. The gene calls are TRBV28 and TRBJ1-4; no definite D call. The clonotype originates from a man between 60 and 75 years old with active COVID-19. The CDR3 sequence is CASSLGPNEKLFF. The CDR3 DNA follows: TGTGCCAGCAGTTTGGGCCCCAATGAAAAACTGTTTTTT. Looking up the rest from reference TRBV28 and TRBJ1-4 gives the full variable domain: DVKVTQSSRYLVKRTGEKVFLECVQDMDHENMFWYRQDPGLGLRLIYFSYDVKMKEKGDIPEGYSVSREKKERFSLILESASTNQTSMYLCASSLGPNEKLFFGSGTQLSVL.